Sequencing of this T cell receptor beta chain was carried out in a study of shared clonotypes between healthy human individuals. Per germline, CDR1 SNHLY and CDR2 FYNNEI. V was cut by 4 bases and J by 4 bases, with 10 bases left in between. The CDR3 is 13 amino acids. Assay: immunoSEQ multiplex PCR; the TCRdb copy retains only in-frame clones and omits some. The top ten clones hold 0.37% of a sample with about 2.3 million clones, 85% to 95% of them seen once. The chain couples TRBV2 to TRBJ1-2; D is undetermined. The origin of this receptor is a young man in good health. Some clones in this sample may be carry-over from other donors' samples. Material for sequencing was naive CD4+ T cells from PBMCs. Subset given: CD45RA+ positively selected. CDR3 amino acids: CASSVAGPYGYTF. The CDR3 bases are TGTGCCAGCAGTGTCGCGGGTCCCTATGGCTACACCTTC. Full variable domain (remainder filled in from reference TRBV2 and TRBJ1-2): EPEVTQTPSHQVTQMGQEVILRCVPISNHLYFYWYRQILGQKVEFLVSFYNNEISEKSEIFDDQFSVERPDGSNFTLKIRSTKLEDSAMYFCASSVAGPYGYTFGSGTRLTVV.